This T cell receptor beta chain was documented in a study of T cell repertoires in cytomegalovirus infection. Background on the study: Based on public TCR beta signatures, there were indications of CMV infection and of a matching HLA type.

Findings and limits, study-wide: Of the TCR beta families, the public ones yielded a cumulative frequency that identified carriers of CMV plus the relevant HLA. HLA-C-restricted TCR beta clonotypes specific for CMV led the ex vivo response.

Many counts were recorded for this clonotype. Antigen unknown. The V and J ends lost 2 bases and 1 base respectively, with 8 bases between them. The length of the CDR3 is 15 residues. Germline values: CDR1 SGHVS, CDR2 FNYEAQ. In TCRdb, the reads were re-called with MiXCR into one record per CDR3 protein. The table lists under 800,000 distinct CDR3 sequences, 24% of them singletons. The clonotype was recovered from a human donor in good health (CMV status not recorded). Some clones in this sample may be carry-over from other donors' samples. The chain is built from TRBV7-6 and TRBJ1-4; D not certain. The sequenced material came from CD8+ T cells from PBMCs. In DNA form, the CDR3 reads TGTGCCAGCAGCTTATCACTCGGAACTAATGAAAAACTGTTTTTT. This translates into CASSLSLGTNEKLFF.